This T cell receptor beta chain is drawn from a study of identical twins. Trimming took 4 bases from V and 2 from J; bases not matched to a gene: 7. This CDR3 region has 15 residues. From germline, CDR1 is SGHKS and CDR2 YYEKEE (reference sequence). TCRdb itself ran the 5' RACE reads through MiXCR, one entry per CDR3 protein. Altogether about 690,000 distinct CDR3 sequences are present, 21% being singletons, with the ten largest covering more than 4%. The same sample was also studied in work on T cells expressing NK-cell markers. Per that paper: These clonotypes, the leaders elsewhere, also led the CD3+CD56-NKG2C+ fraction in a handful of donors.

Specimen: PBMCs. V usage is TRBV5-5 and J usage is TRBJ2-5; 8 positions agree with TRBD2. This clonotype originated in a woman younger than 30 in good health. CDR3 region: CASSQSAGAQETQYF. The CDR3 DNA is TGTGCCAGCAGCCAATCAGCGGGGGCTCAAGAGACCCAGTACTTC.